This T cell receptor beta chain was observed in a study of CD8+ T cells in alopecia areata. For the study at large: Treated individuals took tofacitinib by mouth, 5 to 10 mg twice daily. Study-wide results and caveats: Higher clonality was seen in lesional scalp than in normal scalp, especially in alopecia totalis/universalis. Among the cells sequenced in scalp samples are also the resident alphabeta T cells of normal skin.

To note about this clone: As yet, its antigen is unknown.

Specimens obtained from alopecia areata patients comprised lesional scalp punch biopsies and peripheral blood. V dropped 4 bases and J dropped 5 bases, with 12 bases sitting between them. The CDR3 runs to 13 residues. The V gene's germline CDR1 is SGHVS and CDR2 FNYEAQ. Extracted from the samples, RNA was reverse transcribed into cDNA to serve as the sequencing template. Clones were read by immunoSEQ multiplex PCR, and TCRdb kept only the in-frame ones, dropping some. The sample records some 170,000 clones, just over 65% being singletons. This receptor was obtained from a human donor with alopecia areata. The J gene is TRBJ2-7, the V gene TRBV7-6, with D unresolved. The input for sequencing was CD8+ T cells sorted from blood, taken at week 0. The DNA for the CDR3 is TGTGCCAGCAGCTCGGGCCCGGGCGACGAGCAGTACTTC. Translation gives CASSSGPGDEQYF.